Listed below are T cell receptor beta chains from one sample, sequenced in a study of T cells in Graves' hyperthyroidism and ophthalmopathy. TCRdb reprocessed the multiplex PCR reads with MiXCR, giving one entry per CDR3 protein. Of roughly 500,000 distinct CDR3 sequences in the sample, approximately 25% were seen once. Sequencing was carried out using blood. Receptors were obtained from a young woman with Graves' ophthalmopathy. Each CDR3 is given with its conserved first and last residue. The order of the fields is J gene, V gene, D gene, clone size, CDR3 DNA, CDR3 protein. A D gene is named only where the DNA matches it firmly. Clone size is given for some rows only: seen once, a few or many times, or a class if the clone is expanded.

J: TRBJ1-1
V: TRBV18
D: TRBD1
size: many
DNA: TGTGCCAGCTTCTCCGGGACAGGGGTTCGGGACACTGAAGCTTTCTTT
CDR3: CASFSGTGVRDTEAFF

J: TRBJ1-2
V: TRBV10-3
D: TRBD1
size: many
DNA: TGTGCCACCTTCTCACCCTCGGGACAGGACCGCTATGGCTACACCTTC
CDR3: CATFSPSGQDRYGYTF

J: TRBJ2-5
V: TRBV6-2/TRBV6-3
D: NA
size: many
DNA: TGTGCCAGTCGGGGTTACGTCCAAGAGACCCAGTACTTC
CDR3: CASRGYVQETQYF

J: TRBJ2-7
V: TRBV6-2/TRBV6-3
D: TRBD1
size: NA
DNA: TGTGCCAGCACCGGGACAGGGATCCACGAGCAGTACTTC
CDR3: CASTGTGIHEQYF

J: TRBJ2-7
V: TRBV20-1
D: NA
size: many
DNA: TGCAGTGCTAGACCTTCCGGCGGTTTCCTCTACGAGCAGTACTTC
CDR3: CSARPSGGFLYEQYF

J: TRBJ1-2
V: TRBV12-3/TRBV12-4
D: TRBD1
size: many
DNA: TGTGCCAGCAGTCCCCCCCGGGACAGGCTCGGCTACACCTTC
CDR3: CASSPPRDRLGYTF

J: TRBJ2-5
V: TRBV28
D: NA
size: NA
DNA: TGTGCCAGCAGTAAACAGGGACGGGGGGAAGAGACCCAGTACTTC
CDR3: CASSKQGRGEETQYF

J: TRBJ2-5
V: TRBV7-2
D: TRBD2
size: few
DNA: TGTGCCAGCAATCTAGCGGGAGGCGGTGAGACCCAGTACTTC
CDR3: CASNLAGGGETQYF

J: TRBJ2-7
V: TRBV2
D: NA
size: many
DNA: TGTGCCAGCAGTGACGAAGTCTCTCCTACCTACGAGCAGTACTTC
CDR3: CASSDEVSPTYEQYF

J: TRBJ1-1
V: TRBV12-3/TRBV12-4
D: NA
size: many
DNA: TGTGCCACCAAAAAACGCAGGGATGAGCGGGAGAACACTGAAGCTTTCTTT
CDR3: CATKKRRDERENTEAFF

J: TRBJ1-2
V: TRBV28
D: TRBD1
size: many
DNA: TGTGCCAGCAGGCTACAGGGGGCATTATGGGGCTACACCTTC
CDR3: CASRLQGALWGYTF

J: TRBJ2-2
V: TRBV6-2/TRBV6-3
D: TRBD2
size: many
DNA: TGTGCCAGCAGTTACTCTCGGGGGGCCGGGGAGCTGTTTTTT
CDR3: CASSYSRGAGELFF

J: TRBJ1-2
V: TRBV18
D: TRBD1
size: few
DNA: TGTGCCAGCTCACCCGGGACAGGGGCGAACTATGGCTACACCTTC
CDR3: CASSPGTGANYGYTF

J: TRBJ2-7
V: TRBV11-2
D: TRBD2
size: NA
DNA: TGTGCCAGCAGCTCCTTAGCGGGGGGGGCCTACGAGCAGTACTTC
CDR3: CASSSLAGGAYEQYF

J: TRBJ2-5
V: TRBV10-1
D: NA
size: many
DNA: TGCGCCAGCAGTGAATCGCGGGACCAAGAGACCCAGTACTTC
CDR3: CASSESRDQETQYF

J: TRBJ2-7
V: TRBV19
D: TRBD1
size: NA
DNA: TGTGCCACCTCCGCTAACAGGGGAAGCGAGCAGTACTTC
CDR3: CATSANRGSEQYF

J: TRBJ2-7
V: TRBV7-9
D: NA
size: many
DNA: TGTGCCAGCAGCTACGACAGGACTCACGAGCAGTACTTC
CDR3: CASSYDRTHEQYF

J: TRBJ2-7
V: TRBV6-1
D: TRBD2
size: NA
DNA: TGTGCCAGCATTCGGACTAGCGGGAGCTACGAGCAGTACTTC
CDR3: CASIRTSGSYEQYF

J: TRBJ2-7
V: TRBV5-1
D: NA
size: NA
DNA: TGCGCCAGCAGCCGCGGGGACAACTCCTACGAGCAGTACTTC
CDR3: CASSRGDNSYEQYF

J: TRBJ1-5
V: TRBV11-1
D: TRBD1
size: NA
DNA: TGTGCCAGCAGCTTAGTGACAGGGGCGAGCAATCAGCCCCAGCATTTT
CDR3: CASSLVTGASNQPQHF

J: TRBJ1-2
V: TRBV7-2
D: TRBD1
size: few
DNA: TGTGCCAGCAGCCCAGGGGGACGCCCTAACTATGGCTACACCTTC
CDR3: CASSPGGRPNYGYTF

J: TRBJ2-7
V: TRBV15
D: TRBD1
size: NA
DNA: TGTGCCACCAGCAGAGCTGACAGGGGCGGTGGCGAGCAGTACTTC
CDR3: CATSRADRGGGEQYF

J: TRBJ2-7
V: TRBV19
D: TRBD2
size: many
DNA: TGTGCCAGTAGTATACTAGCGGGACGGGAGCAGTACTTC
CDR3: CASSILAGREQYF

J: TRBJ1-2
V: TRBV6-5
D: NA
size: NA
DNA: TGTGCCAGCAGTTACTCGAACGGGTTCTATGGCTACACCTTC
CDR3: CASSYSNGFYGYTF

J: TRBJ2-7
V: TRBV6-5
D: TRBD1
size: NA
DNA: TGTGCCAGCAGTTATCTGGACAGGGACGGCGAGCAGTACTTC
CDR3: CASSYLDRDGEQYF

J: TRBJ2-7
V: TRBV6-5
D: NA
size: many
DNA: TGTGCCAGCAGTTCCGACAGTTATTCCTACGAGCAGTACTTC
CDR3: CASSSDSYSYEQYF

J: TRBJ1-1
V: TRBV6-4
D: NA
size: many
DNA: TGTGCCAGCCCGGACAGTTGGAGCACTGAAGCTTTCTTT
CDR3: CASPDSWSTEAFF

J: TRBJ1-3
V: TRBV11-2
D: NA
size: many
DNA: TGTGCCAGCAGCTCTAGGCCGCCGGGGGCCCCGGCCGGAAACACCATATATTTT
CDR3: CASSSRPPGAPAGNTIYF

J: TRBJ1-1
V: TRBV2
D: TRBD1
size: many
DNA: TGTGCCAGCATAATTCCGCCTCAGGGGGGCGCTTTCTTT
CDR3: CASIIPPQGGAFF

J: TRBJ2-7
V: TRBV12-3/TRBV12-4
D: NA
size: many
DNA: TGTGCCAGCAGTTTAGGTTTAGGGGGTTTAGGCTCTTCCGAGCAGTACTTC
CDR3: CASSLGLGGLGSSEQYF